A single sample gave rise to the 3 T cell receptor beta chains below, sequenced in a study of shared clonotypes between healthy human individuals. The assay was immunoSEQ multiplex PCR, and TCRdb's table has in-frame clones only and misses some. Of about 2.4 million clones in the sample, 80% to 95% were seen once. The sample taken for sequencing was naive CD4+ T cells from PBMCs. This sample's subset: CD45RA+ positively selected. These receptors originate from a man between 18 and 35 years old in good health. Some clones in this sample may be carry-over from other donors' samples.

This rearrangement joins TRBV21-1 to TRBJ2-5; the table assigns TRBD2, which was not confirmed against the DNA. TRBV21-1 is recorded as a pseudogene. There are 14 residues in the CDR3. CDR3 nucleotide sequence: TGTGCCAGCAGCACGGTACTAGTTACAGAGACCCAGTACTTC. Translating it yields CASSTVLVTETQYF.

The chain couples TRBV5-4 to TRBJ1-2; tentative D call: TRBD1 (5 bases). Germline CDR1 is SGHNT and CDR2 is YYREEE (reference sequence). V was shortened by 6 bases and J by 8 bases, with 20 bases between the two germline ends. CDR3 length: 14 amino acids. The CDR3 DNA sequence: TGTGCCAGCACCCATTCGGGCAGGGCGGAGGGCTACACCTTC. It encodes CASTHSGRAEGYTF.

The chain joins TRBV20-1 to TRBJ2-1; D may correspond to TRBD1 or TRBD2 (5 bases each). The ends were cut back, 1 base at V and 13 bases at J, with 11 bases in the middle. This CDR3 is built from 11 residues. Germline V lookup: CDR1 DFQATT, CDR2 SNEGSKA (reference sequence). The CDR3 loop is CSARVGGKQFF. The CDR3 DNA reads TGCAGTGCTAGAGTTGGGGGAAAACAGTTCTTC.